The 15 T cell receptor beta chains below come from one sample, sequenced in a study of early T cells in non-severe SARS-CoV-2 infection. MiXCR, run by TCRdb on the 5' RACE reads, gives a single entry per CDR3 protein. The table has about 77,000 distinct CDR3 sequences, about 12% seen once. The sequencing used whole blood, collected at baseline. Receptor source: an adult who was a healthcare worker with PCR-confirmed SARS-CoV-2 infection or an uninfected control (not recorded which). The donor label of this sample is uncertain.

This clonotype was observed a few times. The chain couples TRBV7-2 to TRBJ1-6; D not resolved. The V and J ends lost 5 bases and 6 bases respectively, with 5 bases between them. This CDR3 has 12 amino acids. Germline lookup yields CDR1 SGHTA and CDR2 FQGNSA. As DNA, the CDR3 is TGTGCCAGCAGCACACCTAATTCACCCCTCCACTTT. Amino acids: CASSTPNSPLHF.

This clonotype has at least ten counts. The chain has TRBV10-3 and TRBJ1-2; 8 positions match TRBD1. Germline trimming cut 4 bases from V and 4 bases from J; bases unmatched to any gene: 14. The CDR3 sequence is 17 residues long. The germline V gene has CDR1 ENHRY and CDR2 SYGVKD. Here the CDR3 reads CAISATDRATNPYGYTF. The CDR3 nucleotides are TGTGCCATCAGTGCCACGGACAGGGCCACTAATCCCTATGGCTACACCTTC.

The gene calls are TRBV10-2 and TRBJ2-3; 9 positions agree with TRBD2. J gave up 2 bases and V 1 base, and 4 bases lay outside the gene matches. Germline V gene lookup returns CDR1 WSHSY and CDR2 SAAADI. The CDR3 covers 16 residues. CDR3 sequence (DNA): TGCGCCAGCAGTGAGTATAGCGGGGGTAACACAGATACGCAGTATTTT. It translates to CASSEYSGGNTDTQYF.

In its sample, this clonotype was seen a few times. This chain connects TRBV5-1 to TRBJ1-5; a possible D gene is TRBD1 (5 bases). The length of the CDR3 is 19 residues. The V gene lost 0 bases and the J gene lost 0 bases, with 19 bases spanning the gap. Per germline, CDR1 SGHRS and CDR2 YFSETQ. Here the CDR3 DNA reads TGCGCCAGCAGCTTGGCCGACCCTGGCGGGACCGATAGCAATCAGCCCCAGCATTTT. Translating gives CASSLADPGGTDSNQPQHF.

V usage is TRBV29-1 and J usage is TRBJ2-3, with D perhaps matching TRBD1 (6 bases). Germline CDR1 SQVTM, CDR2 ANQGSEA. The V end was cut by 4 bases, the J end by 2 bases, with 16 bases between. This CDR3 has 15 residues. The CDR3 reads CSVATGTSDTDTQYF. DNA for the CDR3: TGCAGCGTTGCGACCGGGACATCCGACACAGATACGCAGTATTTT.

This clonotype came up many times. The rearrangement uses TRBV20-1 and TRBJ2-7; D call uncertain. The germline CDR1 and CDR2 sequences are DFQATT and SNEGSKA (reference sequence). The CDR3 sequence is 13 residues long. The ends were cut back, 3 bases at V and 0 bases at J, with 9 bases in the middle. CDR3 region: CSARALNSYEQYF. The CDR3, as DNA: TGCAGTGCTAGGGCCCTGAACTCCTACGAGCAGTACTTC.

This clonotype has a count of ten or more. The chain carries TRBV7-2 and TRBJ2-7, with TRBD1 identical over 8 bases. In germline, CDR1 is SGHTA, CDR2 FQGNSA. With V trimmed by 4 bases and J by 6 bases, 5 bases remained unmatched. The CDR3 totals 13 residues. CDR3 in amino acids: CASSSTGVAEQYF. DNA for the CDR3: TGTGCCAGCAGCTCGACAGGGGTCGCCGAGCAGTACTTC. The whole variable domain, remainder taken from reference TRBV7-2 and TRBJ2-7, is GAGVSQSPSNKVTEKGKDVELRCDPISGHTALYWYRQSLGQGLEFLIYFQGNSAPDKSGLPSDRFSAERTGGSVSTLTIQRTQQEDSAVYLCASSSTGVAEQYFGPGTRLTVT.

In this sample, this clonotype turned up a few times. The J gene is TRBJ1-1, the V gene TRBV29-1, with D possibly being TRBD1 (6 bases). The CDR3 is made up of 14 amino acids. The V gene lost 6 bases and the J gene lost 0 bases, with 14 bases spanning the gap. Germline V gene lookup returns CDR1 SQVTM and CDR2 ANQGSEA. CDR3 in amino acids: CSVNRQVMNTEAFF. The CDR3 DNA reads TGCAGCGTAAACCGACAGGTAATGAACACTGAAGCTTTCTTT. Full variable domain (remainder filled in from reference TRBV29-1 and TRBJ1-1): SAVISQKPSRDICQRGTSLTIQCQVDSQVTMMFWYRQQPGQSLTLIATANQGSEATYESGFVIDKFPISRPNLTFSTLTVSNMSPEDSSIYLCSVNRQVMNTEAFFGQGTRLTVV.

In its sample, this clonotype was seen a few times. The chain combines TRBV6-5 with TRBJ2-5, with D hard to call. CDR1 is MNHEY and CDR2 is SVGAGI in the germline V gene. The ends were cut back, 5 bases at V and 9 bases at J, with 7 bases in the middle. CDR3 size: 10 residues. This CDR3 is CASSPGPQYF. The CDR3 DNA reads TGTGCCAGCAGTCCCGGGCCCCAGTACTTC.

Ten or more counts support this clonotype. The genes are TRBV5-1 and TRBJ1-6, with TRBD1 as a possible D gene (6 bases). V was clipped by 4 bases and J by 6 bases, with 14 bases between them. The CDR3 totals 15 residues. The germline V gene encodes CDR1 SGHRS and CDR2 YFSETQ. Written as DNA, the CDR3 is TGCGCCAGCAGCGGGAATACACAGGGTAATTCACCCCTCCACTTT. Translation: CASSGNTQGNSPLHF.

The table lists this clonotype with a few counts. This rearrangement joins TRBV10-1 to TRBJ2-1, with 14 bases lining up with TRBD2. V lost 6 bases to trimming and J lost 9 bases; unmatched junction nucleotides: 4. This CDR3 contains 14 residues. Germline V CDR1 and CDR2: WNHNN, SYGVQD (reference sequence). The CDR3 region is CASSGTSGSSEQFF. The CDR3 nucleotides read TGCGCCAGCAGCGGGACTAGCGGGAGTAGTGAGCAGTTCTTC.

The DNA for the CDR3 is TGCAGCGCTCGGGACTCTGGTAGAGGTGAGCAGTTCTTC. This codes for CSARDSGRGEQFF. The chain is built from TRBV29-1 and TRBJ2-1; possible D gene TRBD2, 6 bases. Trimming took off 7 bases at V and 9 bases at J, with 19 bases between the two ends. Germline lookup yields CDR1 SQVTM and CDR2 ANQGSEA. The CDR3 is 13 amino acids.

The V gene is TRBV5-1, the J gene TRBJ2-2; TRBD2 is a possible D gene (6 bases). V was clipped by 4 bases and J by 7 bases, with 17 bases between them. Germline V lookup: CDR1 SGHRS, CDR2 YFSETQ. The CDR3 consists of 15 residues. The CDR3 protein is CASSATTRAGGELFF. The CDR3 DNA is TGCGCCAGCAGCGCCACGACTAGGGCGGGCGGGGAGCTGTTTTTT.

The genes are TRBV11-2 and TRBJ2-3; tentatively, D is TRBD2 (7 bases). V lost 2 bases and J 9 bases, leaving 12 bases between the germline ends. There are 13 residues in the CDR3. Germline loops: CDR1 SGHAT, CDR2 FQNNGV. CDR3 sequence (DNA): TGTGCCAGCAGCTTATCGGGGGGCGCGACGCAGTATTTT. This encodes CASSLSGGATQYF.

This sequence joins TRBV15 and TRBJ1-1; D ambiguous. This CDR3 comprises 15 residues. V was cut by 0 bases and J by 7 bases, with 15 bases left in between. CDR1 LNHNV and CDR2 YYDKDF come from the germline V gene (reference sequence). Written as DNA, the CDR3 is TGTGCCACCAGCAGAGATCTCGAGTCAGTTCATGAAGCTTTCTTT. Translated, it gives CATSRDLESVHEAFF.